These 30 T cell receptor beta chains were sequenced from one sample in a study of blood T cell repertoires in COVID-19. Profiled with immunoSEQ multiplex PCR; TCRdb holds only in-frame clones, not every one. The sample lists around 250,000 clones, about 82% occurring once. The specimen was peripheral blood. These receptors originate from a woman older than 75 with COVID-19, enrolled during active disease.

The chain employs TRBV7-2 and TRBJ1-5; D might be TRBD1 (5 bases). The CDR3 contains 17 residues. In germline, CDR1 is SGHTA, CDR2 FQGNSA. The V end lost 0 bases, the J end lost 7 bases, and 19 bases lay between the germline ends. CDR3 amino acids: CASSLAPRPTGPQPQHF. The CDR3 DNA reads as TGTGCCAGCAGCTTAGCACCTAGACCCACAGGCCCCCAGCCCCAGCATTTT.

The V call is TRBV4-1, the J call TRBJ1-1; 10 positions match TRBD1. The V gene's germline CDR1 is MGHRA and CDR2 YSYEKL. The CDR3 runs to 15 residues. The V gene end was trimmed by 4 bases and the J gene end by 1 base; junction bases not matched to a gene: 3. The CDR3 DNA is TGCGCCAGCAGCCCCCGGGACAGGGGGAACACTGAAGCTTTCTTT. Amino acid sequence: CASSPRDRGNTEAFF.

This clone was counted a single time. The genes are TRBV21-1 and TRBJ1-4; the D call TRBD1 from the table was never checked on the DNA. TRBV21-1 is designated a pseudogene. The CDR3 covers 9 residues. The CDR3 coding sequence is TGTGCCAGCAGCCAAAGGGGTTTTTTT. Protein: CASSQRGFF.

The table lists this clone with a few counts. The CDR3 spells CASSPPQTGIAGELFF. In nucleotides, the CDR3 is TGTGCCAGCTCACCACCGCAGACAGGGATCGCCGGGGAGCTGTTTTTT. V is TRBV18 and J is TRBJ2-2; 7 nucleotides agree with TRBD1. The CDR3 has 16 residues. CDR1 is KGHSH and CDR2 is LQKENI in the germline V gene. V shed 0 bases, J shed 6 bases, and the junction held 7 bases outside the gene matches. The full variable domain, in which reference TRBV18 and TRBJ2-2 provide the parts outside the CDR3, is NAGVMQNPRHLVRRRGQEARLRCSPMKGHSHVYWYRQLPEEGLKFMVYLQKENIIDESGMPKERFSAEFPKEGPSILRIQQVVRGDSAAYFCASSPPQTGIAGELFFGEGSRLTVL.

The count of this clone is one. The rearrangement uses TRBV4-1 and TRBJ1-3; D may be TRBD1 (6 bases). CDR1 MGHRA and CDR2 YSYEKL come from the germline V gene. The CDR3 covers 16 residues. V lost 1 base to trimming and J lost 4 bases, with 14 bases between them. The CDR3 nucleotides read TGCGCCAGCAGCCAAGTACTCCAGGGGTACGGAAACACCATATATTTT. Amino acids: CASSQVLQGYGNTIYF.

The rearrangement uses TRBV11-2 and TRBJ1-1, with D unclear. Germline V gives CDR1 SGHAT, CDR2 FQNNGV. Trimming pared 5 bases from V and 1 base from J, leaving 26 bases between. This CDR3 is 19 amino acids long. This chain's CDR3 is CASSLPRPPAARQNTEAFF. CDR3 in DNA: TGTGCCAGCAGCCTCCCCAGACCCCCAGCCGCTCGACAGAACACTGAAGCTTTCTTT.

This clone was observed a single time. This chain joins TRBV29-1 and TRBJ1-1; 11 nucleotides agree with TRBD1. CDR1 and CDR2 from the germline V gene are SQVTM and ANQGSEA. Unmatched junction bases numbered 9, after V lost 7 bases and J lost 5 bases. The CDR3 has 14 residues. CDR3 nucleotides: TGCAGCGGGACCGGGACAGGGGGTCGGACTGAAGCTTTCTTT. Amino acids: CSGTGTGGRTEAFF.

Written as DNA, the CDR3 is TGTGCCAGCAGCGTAGTCTCAGGATTCTCCTACAATGAGCAGTTCTTC. This codes for CASSVVSGFSYNEQFF. The chain has TRBV9 and TRBJ2-1, with D hard to call. Germline CDR1 SGDLS, CDR2 YYNGEE. This CDR3 comprises 16 residues. V was pared by 0 bases and J by 0 bases, with 10 bases between.

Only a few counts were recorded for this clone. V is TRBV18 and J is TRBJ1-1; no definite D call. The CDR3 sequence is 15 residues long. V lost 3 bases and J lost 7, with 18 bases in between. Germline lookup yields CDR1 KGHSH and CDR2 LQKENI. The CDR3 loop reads CASSPARLSYSEAFF. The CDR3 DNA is TGTGCCAGCTCACCGGCCCGGTTGTCTTACAGTGAAGCTTTCTTT.

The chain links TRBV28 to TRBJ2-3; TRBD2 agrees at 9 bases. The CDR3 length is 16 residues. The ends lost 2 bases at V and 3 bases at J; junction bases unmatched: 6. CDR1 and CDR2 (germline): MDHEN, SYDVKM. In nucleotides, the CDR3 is TGTGCCAGCAGTTTAAGCGGGGGGACCGTTACAGATACGCAGTATTTT. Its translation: CASSLSGGTVTDTQYF. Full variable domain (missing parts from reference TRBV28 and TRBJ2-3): DVKVTQSSRYLVKRTGEKVFLECVQDMDHENMFWYRQDPGLGLRLIYFSYDVKMKEKGDIPEGYSVSREKKERFSLILESASTNQTSMYLCASSLSGGTVTDTQYFGPGTRLTVL.

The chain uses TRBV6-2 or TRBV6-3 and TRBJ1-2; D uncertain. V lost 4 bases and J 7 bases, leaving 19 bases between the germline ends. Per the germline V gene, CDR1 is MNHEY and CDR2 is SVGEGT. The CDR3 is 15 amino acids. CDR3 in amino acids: CASSLGRARLRGYTF. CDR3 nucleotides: TGTGCCAGCAGTTTGGGGAGGGCCCGCCTGCGTGGCTACACCTTC.

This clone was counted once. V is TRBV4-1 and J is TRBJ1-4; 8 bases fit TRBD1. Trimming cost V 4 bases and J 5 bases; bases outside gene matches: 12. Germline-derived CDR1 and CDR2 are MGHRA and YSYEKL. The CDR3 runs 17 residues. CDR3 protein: CASSRPAGQGLNEKLFF. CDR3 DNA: TGCGCCAGCAGCCGCCCAGCAGGACAGGGCCTCAATGAAAAACTGTTTTTT.

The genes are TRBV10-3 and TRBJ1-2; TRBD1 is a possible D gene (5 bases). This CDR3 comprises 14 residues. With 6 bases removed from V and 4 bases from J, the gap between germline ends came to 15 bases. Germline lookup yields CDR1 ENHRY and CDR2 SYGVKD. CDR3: CAIRETAQIYGYTF. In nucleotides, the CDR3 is TGTGCCATCAGGGAGACAGCCCAAATCTATGGCTACACCTTC.

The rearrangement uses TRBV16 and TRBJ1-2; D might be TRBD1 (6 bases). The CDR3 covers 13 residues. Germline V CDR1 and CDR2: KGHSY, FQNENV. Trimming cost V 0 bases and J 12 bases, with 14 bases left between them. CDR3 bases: TGTGCCAGCAGCCAATCGGTACCAGGGGCTAACACCTTC. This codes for CASSQSVPGANTF. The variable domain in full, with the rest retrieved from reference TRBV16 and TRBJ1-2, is GEEVAQTPKHLVRGEGQKAKLYCAPIKGHSYVFWYQQVLKNEFKFLISFQNENVFDETGMPKERFSAKCLPNSPCSLEIQATKLEDSAVYFCASSQSVPGANTFGSGTRLTVV.

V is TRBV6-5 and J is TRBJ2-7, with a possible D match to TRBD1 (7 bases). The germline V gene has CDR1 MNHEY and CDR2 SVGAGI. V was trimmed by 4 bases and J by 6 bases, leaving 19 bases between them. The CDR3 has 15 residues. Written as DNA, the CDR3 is TGTGCCAGCAGTTTTCAGGGGGGAAGCCTTCCCGAGCAGTACTTC. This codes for CASSFQGGSLPEQYF.

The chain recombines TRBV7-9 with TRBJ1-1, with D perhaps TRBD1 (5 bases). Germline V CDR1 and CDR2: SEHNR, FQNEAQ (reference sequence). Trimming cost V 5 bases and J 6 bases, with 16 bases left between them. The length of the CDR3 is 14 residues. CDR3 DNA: TGTGCCAGCAGCCTTTGGGGCCCGGGAGCTGAAGCTTTCTTT. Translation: CASSLWGPGAEAFF.

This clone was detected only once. The CDR3 nucleotides are TGTGCCAGCTCACCCAAAGCGGGGATTAAAGAGACCCAGTACTTC. It encodes CASSPKAGIKETQYF. The chain carries TRBV18 and TRBJ2-5; TRBD2 aligns across 7 bases. The CDR3 covers 15 residues. Germline V lookup: CDR1 KGHSH, CDR2 LQKENI. The J segment lost 3 bases and the V segment lost 3 bases, leaving 7 bases of the junction unmatched.

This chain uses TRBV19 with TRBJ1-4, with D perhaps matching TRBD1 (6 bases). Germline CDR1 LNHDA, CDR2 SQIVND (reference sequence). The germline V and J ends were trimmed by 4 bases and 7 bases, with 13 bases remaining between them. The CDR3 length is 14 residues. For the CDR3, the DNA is TGTGCCAGTAGTACCGGGACAACGATTGAAAAACTGTTTTTT. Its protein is CASSTGTTIEKLFF.

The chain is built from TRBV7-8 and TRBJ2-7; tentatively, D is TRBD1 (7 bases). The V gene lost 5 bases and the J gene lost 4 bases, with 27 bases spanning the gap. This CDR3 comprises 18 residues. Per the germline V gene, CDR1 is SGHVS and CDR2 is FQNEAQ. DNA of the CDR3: TGTGCCAGCAGCCCCTCCCCAGGGGGAGGATCCTTAACTTACGAGCAGTACGTC. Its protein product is CASSPSPGGGSLTYEQYV.

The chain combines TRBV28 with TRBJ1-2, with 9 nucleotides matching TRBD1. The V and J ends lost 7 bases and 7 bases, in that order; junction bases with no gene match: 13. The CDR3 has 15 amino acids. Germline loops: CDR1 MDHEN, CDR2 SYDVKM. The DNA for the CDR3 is TGTGCCAGCACCCACCCCCGGACAGGGGCGGGTGGCTACACCTTC. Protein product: CASTHPRTGAGGYTF.

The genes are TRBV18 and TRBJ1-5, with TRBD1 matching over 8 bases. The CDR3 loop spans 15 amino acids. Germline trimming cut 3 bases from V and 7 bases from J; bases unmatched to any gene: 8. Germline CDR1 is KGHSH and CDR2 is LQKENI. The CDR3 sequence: CASSPQGAVEQPQHF. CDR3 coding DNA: TGTGCCAGCTCACCCCAGGGGGCTGTAGAACAGCCCCAGCATTTT.

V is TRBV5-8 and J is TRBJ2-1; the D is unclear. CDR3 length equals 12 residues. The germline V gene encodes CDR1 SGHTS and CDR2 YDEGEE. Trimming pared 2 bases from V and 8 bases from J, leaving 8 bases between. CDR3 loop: CASSFMSHEQFF. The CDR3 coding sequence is TGTGCCAGCAGCTTTATGTCCCATGAGCAGTTCTTC. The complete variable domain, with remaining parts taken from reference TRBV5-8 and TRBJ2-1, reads EAGVTQSPTHLIKTRGQQATLRCSPISGHTSVYWYQQALGLGLQFLLWYDEGEERNRGNFPPRFSGRQFPNYSSELNVNALELEDSALYLCASSFMSHEQFFGPGTRLTVL.

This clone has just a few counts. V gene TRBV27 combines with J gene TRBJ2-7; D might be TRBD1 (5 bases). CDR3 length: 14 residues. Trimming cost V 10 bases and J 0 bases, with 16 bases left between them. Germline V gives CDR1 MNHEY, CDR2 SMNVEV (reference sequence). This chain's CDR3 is CATSRQGASYEQYF. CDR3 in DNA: TGTGCCACGAGCCGTCAAGGGGCCTCCTACGAGCAGTACTTC.

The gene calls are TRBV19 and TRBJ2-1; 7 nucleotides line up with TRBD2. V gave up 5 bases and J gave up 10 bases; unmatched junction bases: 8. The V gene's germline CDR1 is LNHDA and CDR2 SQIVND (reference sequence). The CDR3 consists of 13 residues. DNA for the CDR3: TGTGCCAGTAGTTTTAACGGGGGGAAAGAGCAGTTCTTC. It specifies CASSFNGGKEQFF.

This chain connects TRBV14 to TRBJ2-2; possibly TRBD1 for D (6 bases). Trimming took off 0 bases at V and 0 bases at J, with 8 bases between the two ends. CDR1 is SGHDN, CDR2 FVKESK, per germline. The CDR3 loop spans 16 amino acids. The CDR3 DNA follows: TGTGCCAGCAGCCAAGAGCGGACAGCGAACACCGGGGAGCTGTTTTTT. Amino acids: CASSQERTANTGELFF.

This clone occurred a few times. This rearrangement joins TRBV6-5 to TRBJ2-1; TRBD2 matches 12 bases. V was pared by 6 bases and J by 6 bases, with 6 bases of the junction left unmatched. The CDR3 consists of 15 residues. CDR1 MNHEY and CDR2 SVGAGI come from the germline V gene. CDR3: CASSITSGGFNEQFF. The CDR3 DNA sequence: TGTGCCAGCAGCATAACTAGCGGGGGGTTCAATGAGCAGTTCTTC.

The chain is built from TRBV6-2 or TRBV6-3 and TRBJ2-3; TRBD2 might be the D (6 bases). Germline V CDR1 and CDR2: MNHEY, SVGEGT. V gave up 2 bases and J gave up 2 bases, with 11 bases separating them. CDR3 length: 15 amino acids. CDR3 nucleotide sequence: TGTGCCAGCAGTTACGGGACTCCTTCCACAGATACGCAGTATTTT. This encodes CASSYGTPSTDTQYF.

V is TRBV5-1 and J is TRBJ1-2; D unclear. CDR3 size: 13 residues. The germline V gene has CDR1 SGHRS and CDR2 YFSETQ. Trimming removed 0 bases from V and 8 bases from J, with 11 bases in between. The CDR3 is CASSLAGHEGYTF. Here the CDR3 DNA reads TGCGCCAGCAGCTTGGCTGGGCATGAGGGCTACACCTTC.

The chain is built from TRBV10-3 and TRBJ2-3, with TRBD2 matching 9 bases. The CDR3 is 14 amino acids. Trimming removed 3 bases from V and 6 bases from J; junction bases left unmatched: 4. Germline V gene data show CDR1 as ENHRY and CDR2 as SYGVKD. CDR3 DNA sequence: TGTGCCATCAGTGAACGCGGGGGGGTCGATACGCAGTATTTT. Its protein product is CAISERGGVDTQYF.

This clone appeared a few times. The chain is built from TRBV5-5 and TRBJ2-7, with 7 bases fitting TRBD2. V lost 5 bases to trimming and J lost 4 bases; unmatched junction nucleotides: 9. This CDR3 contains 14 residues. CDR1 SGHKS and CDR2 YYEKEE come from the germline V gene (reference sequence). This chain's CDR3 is CASREEAGTYEQYV. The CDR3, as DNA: TGTGCCAGCAGAGAGGAAGCGGGGACTTACGAGCAGTACGTC.